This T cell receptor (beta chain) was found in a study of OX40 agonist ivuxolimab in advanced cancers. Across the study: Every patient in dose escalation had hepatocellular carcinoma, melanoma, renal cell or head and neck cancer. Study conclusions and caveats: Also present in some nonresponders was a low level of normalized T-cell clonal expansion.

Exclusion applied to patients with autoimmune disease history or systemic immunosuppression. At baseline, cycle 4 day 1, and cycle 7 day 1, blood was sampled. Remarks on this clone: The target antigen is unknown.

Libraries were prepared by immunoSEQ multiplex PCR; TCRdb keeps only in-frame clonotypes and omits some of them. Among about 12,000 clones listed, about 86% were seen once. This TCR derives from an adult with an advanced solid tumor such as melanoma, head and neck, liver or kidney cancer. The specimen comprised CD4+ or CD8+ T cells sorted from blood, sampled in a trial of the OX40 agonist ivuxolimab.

The CDR3 protein is CASKREGSLSYNEQFF. CDR3 coding DNA: TGTGCCAGCAAACGGGAAGGCAGCCTTTCCTACAATGAGCAGTTCTTC. The chain carries TRBV27 and TRBJ2-1; the D gene is possibly TRBD2 (5 bases). Trimming removed 7 bases from V and 1 base from J, with 17 bases in between. Germline V gene sequence: CDR1 MNHEY, CDR2 SMNVEV (reference sequence). The CDR3 extends over 16 amino acids.